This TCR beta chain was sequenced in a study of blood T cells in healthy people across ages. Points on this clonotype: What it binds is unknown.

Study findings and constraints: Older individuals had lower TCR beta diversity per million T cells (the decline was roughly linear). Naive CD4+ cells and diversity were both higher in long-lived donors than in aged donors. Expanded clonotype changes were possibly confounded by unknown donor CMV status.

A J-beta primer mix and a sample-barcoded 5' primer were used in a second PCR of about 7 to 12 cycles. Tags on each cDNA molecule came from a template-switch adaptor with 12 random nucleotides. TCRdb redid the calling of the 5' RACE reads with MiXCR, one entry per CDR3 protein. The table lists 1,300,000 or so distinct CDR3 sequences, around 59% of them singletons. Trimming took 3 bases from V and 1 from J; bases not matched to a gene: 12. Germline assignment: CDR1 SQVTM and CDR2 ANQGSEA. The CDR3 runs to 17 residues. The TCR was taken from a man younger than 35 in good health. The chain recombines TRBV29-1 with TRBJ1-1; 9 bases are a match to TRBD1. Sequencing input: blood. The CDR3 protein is CSVDKRRDRVGNTEAFF. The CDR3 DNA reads TGCAGCGTTGACAAACGGAGGGACAGGGTAGGGAACACTGAAGCTTTCTTT.